These 24 T cell receptor beta chains originate from one sample sequenced in a study of lymphopenia after photon versus proton radiotherapy (dated by TCRdb to about 2019). The library was prepared using the immunoSEQ multiplex PCR assay. Held by TCRdb, this immuneACCESS table contains in-frame sequences only and omits some clones. Under half of the omission traces to an unresolved V gene where checked; the cause of the rest is unknown. The table for this sample lists 50,000 or so clones; 92% of them were counted only once. Clones ranked in the top ten supply roughly 18% of the sample. The sequences come from peripheral blood, collected from a patient treated with photon-based radiotherapy. The receptors here all came from a woman between 40 and 50 years old with cholangiocarcinoma.

V is TRBV5-6 and J is TRBJ2-3; D might be TRBD2 (8 bases). The V and J ends lost 4 bases and 6 bases respectively, with 27 bases between them. Germline V gene sequence: CDR1 SGHDT, CDR2 YYEEEE. The length of the CDR3 is 18 residues. The chain's CDR3 is CASSPGRGRVGPSDTQYF. DNA for the CDR3: TGTGCCAGCAGCCCCGGGAGGGGGCGCGTGGGCCCATCGGATACGCAGTATTTT. Looking up the rest from reference TRBV5-6 and TRBJ2-3 gives the full variable domain: DAGVTQSPTHLIKTRGQQVTLRCSPKSGHDTVSWYQQALGQGPQFIFQYYEEEERQRGNFPDRFSGHQFPNYSSELNVNALLLGDSALYLCASSPGRGRVGPSDTQYFGPGTRLTVL.

The chain links TRBV5-4 to TRBJ1-4; 9 nucleotides match TRBD1. CDR3 length equals 16 residues. The V gene's germline CDR1 is SGHNT and CDR2 YYREEE (reference sequence). Germline trimming cut 2 bases from V and 8 bases from J; bases unmatched to any gene: 10. The CDR3 DNA reads as TGTGCCAGCAGCTTTCGAGCGGGACAGGGAACCGAAAAACTGTTTTTT. This translates into CASSFRAGQGTEKLFF.

This clone occurred a few times. This chain connects TRBV7-9 to TRBJ1-2, with 8 bases aligning to TRBD1. The CDR3 is made up of 15 amino acids. The germline gives CDR1 SEHNR, CDR2 FQNEAQ (reference sequence). Trimming cost V 3 bases and J 6 bases; bases outside gene matches: 9. The CDR3 DNA follows: TGTGCCAGCAGCTTCTCCTTGGCAGGGGGCAATGGCTACACCTTC. Residues: CASSFSLAGGNGYTF.

CDR3 sequence reads: CASSKTGRTEAFF. CDR3 nucleotide sequence: TGTGCCAGTAGTAAAACAGGGAGGACTGAAGCTTTCTTT. The chain is built from TRBV19 and TRBJ1-1, with D possibly being TRBD1 (6 bases). The CDR3 sequence is 13 residues long. CDR1 is LNHDA and CDR2 is SQIVND in the germline V gene (reference sequence). The germline V and J ends were trimmed by 4 bases and 5 bases, with 11 bases remaining between them. The full variable domain, with the rest looked up from reference TRBV19 and TRBJ1-1, is DGGITQSPKYLFRKEGQNVTLSCEQNLNHDAMYWYRQDPGQGLRLIYYSQIVNDFQKGDIAEGYSVSREKKESFPLTVTSAQKNPTAFYLCASSKTGRTEAFFGQGTRLTVV.

The V call is TRBV28, the J call TRBJ2-1; possibly TRBD2 for D (5 bases). V dropped 8 bases and J dropped 9 bases, with 8 bases sitting between them. This CDR3 spans 10 amino acids. In germline, CDR1 is MDHEN, CDR2 SYDVKM. Here the CDR3 reads CASELGEQFF. The CDR3 nucleotides read TGTGCCAGCGAACTAGGTGAGCAGTTCTTC.

The chain combines TRBV6-6 with TRBJ2-1; 8 bases line up with TRBD2. CDR3 size: 11 residues. The V and J ends lost 5 bases and 9 bases, in that order; junction bases with no gene match: 0. Germline V lookup: CDR1 MNHNY, CDR2 SVGAGI (reference sequence). The DNA of the CDR3 is TGTGCCAGCAGTAGCGGGGGTGAGCAGTTCTTC. It translates to CASSSGGEQFF.

This clone has just one count. The gene calls are TRBV30 and TRBJ1-1, with D tentatively TRBD1 (5 bases). Per germline, CDR1 GTSNPN and CDR2 SVGIG (reference sequence). Trimming removed 3 bases from V and 3 bases from J, with 20 bases in between. The CDR3 totals 16 residues. The CDR3 sequence is CAWSRGGQGRYTEAFF. As DNA, the CDR3 is TGTGCCTGGAGCCGGGGGGGTCAGGGCCGGTACACTGAAGCTTTCTTT. The whole variable domain, remainder taken from reference TRBV30 and TRBJ1-1, is SQTIHQWPATLVQPVGSPLSLECTVEGTSNPNLYWYRQAAGRGLQLLFYSVGIGQISSEVPQNLSASRPQDRQFILSSKKLLLSDSGFYLCAWSRGGQGRYTEAFFGQGTRLTVV.

The DNA of the CDR3 is TGTGCCAGCAGCTTATGGTCCGGGACAGAACCCAATCAGCCCCAGCATTTT. Amino acid sequence: CASSLWSGTEPNQPQHF. The chain links TRBV7-9 to TRBJ1-5, with TRBD1 matching over 7 bases. Trimming cost V 2 bases and J 3 bases; bases outside gene matches: 10. CDR3 length: 17 residues. Looked up from germline, CDR1 is SEHNR and CDR2 is FQNEAQ (reference sequence).

The rearrangement uses TRBV30 and TRBJ1-1, with D unresolved. The CDR3 contains 12 residues. With 4 bases removed from V and 0 bases from J, the gap between germline ends came to 6 bases. Looked up from germline, CDR1 is GTSNPN and CDR2 is SVGIG (reference sequence). In DNA form, the CDR3 reads TGTGCCTGGACTCGACTGAACACTGAAGCTTTCTTT. This codes for CAWTRLNTEAFF.

The chain carries TRBV4-2 and TRBJ2-5; 7 nucleotides line up with TRBD2. CDR3 size: 15 residues. The V gene end was trimmed by 0 bases and the J gene end by 5 bases; junction bases not matched to a gene: 6. The V gene's germline CDR1 is LGHNA and CDR2 YNFKEQ. The CDR3 is CASSQEGLAEETQYF. In DNA, the CDR3 is TGTGCCAGCAGCCAAGAAGGGCTAGCGGAGGAGACCCAGTACTTC.

V and J are TRBV20-1 and TRBJ1-2, with 8 bases that match TRBD1. This CDR3 contains 11 residues. Germline-derived CDR1 and CDR2 are DFQATT and SNEGSKA (reference sequence). The CDR3 spells CRTGQGDGYTF. The CDR3 DNA sequence: TGCAGGACAGGACAGGGAGATGGCTACACCTTC.

The CDR3 DNA sequence: TGTGCCAGCCTAAATCAGAAGATCGACTATGGCTACACCTTC. This codes for CASLNQKIDYGYTF. The chain links TRBV28 to TRBJ1-2, with no clear D. The V gene's germline CDR1 is MDHEN and CDR2 SYDVKM. V shed 8 bases and J shed 3 bases, with 16 bases lying between them. CDR3 size: 14 residues.

V and J are TRBV28 and TRBJ1-2; no reliable D call. The length of the CDR3 is 11 residues. The V gene lost 4 bases and the J gene lost 8 bases, with 8 bases spanning the gap. The germline CDR1 and CDR2 sequences are MDHEN and SYDVKM. CDR3 bases: TGTGCCAGCAGTTCGACCAGGGGCTACACCTTC. As protein: CASSSTRGYTF.

The genes are TRBV7-8 and TRBJ1-5; D gene ambiguous. This CDR3 is 18 amino acids long. Germline CDR1 is SGHVS and CDR2 is FQNEAQ. Trimming took 1 base from V and 0 from J, leaving 16 bases between them. CDR3 region: CASSLEDRLAYSNQPQHF. In nucleotides, the CDR3 is TGTGCCAGCAGCTTAGAGGATCGGCTGGCCTATAGCAATCAGCCCCAGCATTTT. Full variable domain (remainder filled in from reference TRBV7-8 and TRBJ1-5): GAGVSQSPRYKVAKRGQDVALRCDPISGHVSLFWYQQALGQGPEFLTYFQNEAQLDKSGLPSDRFFAERPEGSVSTLKIQRTQQEDSAVYLCASSLEDRLAYSNQPQHFGDGTRLSIL.

J is TRBJ1-3 and V is TRBV30; 7 positions match TRBD1. Germline V gives CDR1 GTSNPN, CDR2 SVGIG (reference sequence). This CDR3 comprises 14 residues. With V trimmed by 3 bases and J by 0 bases, 2 bases remained unmatched. The CDR3 spells CAWRWDSSGNTIYF. CDR3 sequence (DNA): TGTGCCTGGAGGTGGGACAGCTCTGGAAACACCATATATTTT.

This chain joins TRBV5-1 and TRBJ1-1; a possible D gene is TRBD1 (5 bases). CDR3 length: 15 residues. Trimming pared 2 bases from V and 5 bases from J, leaving 16 bases between. Germline CDR1 reads SGHRS; CDR2 reads YFSETQ. The CDR3 spells CASSFYHGGGTEAFF. DNA for the CDR3: TGCGCCAGCAGCTTCTACCATGGGGGTGGAACTGAAGCTTTCTTT.

The chain employs TRBV27 and TRBJ2-1, with D possibly being TRBD2 (6 bases). The CDR3 has 15 amino acids. Trimming pared 5 bases from V and 4 bases from J, leaving 15 bases between. CDR1 is MNHEY, CDR2 SMNVEV, per germline (reference sequence). CDR3 loop: CASSLSGRGYNEQFF. The CDR3 DNA follows: TGTGCCAGCAGTCTTAGCGGACGCGGGTACAATGAGCAGTTCTTC.

The chain has TRBV5-4 and TRBJ2-7, with 7 bases identical to TRBD1. Germline loops: CDR1 SGHNT, CDR2 YYREEE (reference sequence). CDR3 length: 15 amino acids. V dropped 4 bases and J dropped 7; count of bases not matched to a gene: 14. The DNA of the CDR3 is TGTGCCAGCAGCCCGGGGACAGCCCAATCGAGGGAGCAGTACTTC. Translated: CASSPGTAQSREQYF.

This clone has just one count. The chain has TRBV4-2 and TRBJ1-2, with 7 bases lining up with TRBD1. CDR1 and CDR2 from the germline V gene are LGHNA and YNFKEQ. CDR3 length: 16 amino acids. V shed 3 bases, J shed 3 bases, and the junction held 10 bases outside the gene matches. The DNA for the CDR3 is TGTGCCAGCAGCCAGACAGGGCTAGGACTTGACTATGGCTACACCTTC. Translated, it gives CASSQTGLGLDYGYTF.

This chain uses TRBV4-1 with TRBJ1-2; a weak D match, TRBD1 (5 bases). Germline CDR1 is MGHRA and CDR2 is YSYEKL. The V and J ends lost 4 bases and 2 bases respectively, with 23 bases between them. The CDR3 has 18 amino acids. Here the CDR3 reads CASSLVPGRRVLNYGYTF. For the CDR3, the DNA is TGCGCCAGCAGCCTAGTACCGGGACGGAGAGTATTAAACTATGGCTACACCTTC.

J is TRBJ2-1 and V is TRBV27; 9 bases are shared with TRBD2. The CDR3 extends over 18 amino acids. The junction had 19 bases not matched to a gene; V was cut back by 5 bases and J by 8 bases. Germline CDR1 and CDR2: MNHEY and SMNVEV (reference sequence). The CDR3 DNA reads TGTGCCAGCAGTCAGGCGACTAGCGGAAGGTCTAAGGGGTATGAGCAGTTCTTC. It codes for CASSQATSGRSKGYEQFF.

The V and J genes are TRBV27 and TRBJ1-1; D gene uncertain. Germline lookup yields CDR1 MNHEY and CDR2 SMNVEV (reference sequence). The CDR3 spans 13 residues. Deletions cut 6 bases from V and 1 base from J, with 9 bases between. CDR3 amino acids: CASRLRPNTEAFF. In DNA, the CDR3 is TGTGCCAGCAGGTTAAGACCGAACACTGAAGCTTTCTTT.

The J gene is TRBJ1-1, the V gene TRBV19; 8 nucleotides match TRBD1. The CDR3 totals 13 residues. V lost 6 bases to trimming and J lost 6 bases; unmatched junction nucleotides: 6. CDR1 LNHDA and CDR2 SQIVND come from the germline V gene (reference sequence). In DNA form, the CDR3 reads TGTGCCAGTAGAGGACAGGGAGGGGCTGAAGCTTTCTTT. Its protein product is CASRGQGGAEAFF.

The chain employs TRBV5-1 and TRBJ1-5, with TRBD1 matching 9 bases. Germline lookup yields CDR1 SGHRS and CDR2 YFSETQ. The V gene end was trimmed by 3 bases and the J gene end by 7 bases; junction bases not matched to a gene: 5. The CDR3 spans 14 residues. The CDR3 DNA follows: TGCGCCAGCAGCTGGGGACAGGGAAGCCAGCCCCAGCATTTT. Translating it yields CASSWGQGSQPQHF.